These 3 T cell receptor beta chains share one sample of origin, sequenced in a study of blood T cells in healthy people across ages. A sample-barcoded 5' primer and a J-beta primer mix were used in a second PCR of roughly 7 to 11 cycles. Each CDR3 protein is one row after TCRdb ran MiXCR on the 5' RACE reads. The table has 650,000 or so distinct CDR3 sequences, over 40% seen once. The material sequenced was blood. The receptors were sampled from a woman older than 75 in good health.

This clonotype was found once. V is TRBV6-2 or TRBV6-3 and J is TRBJ2-5; D is possibly TRBD1 (6 bases). Trimming took off 8 bases at V and 2 bases at J, with 15 bases between the two ends. The CDR3 is 14 amino acids. CDR1 and CDR2 (germline): MNHEY, SVGEGT. CDR3 DNA: TGTGCCAGCCAACCCCGGGACAAACAAGAGACCCAGTACTTC. Translation gives CASQPRDKQETQYF.

There are many counts of this clonotype. The genes are TRBV29-1 and TRBJ2-3, with TRBD1 identical over 7 bases. V gave up 5 bases and J gave up 0 bases; unmatched junction bases: 8. Germline V lookup: CDR1 SQVTM, CDR2 ANQGSEA. CDR3 length: 15 amino acids. The CDR3 here is CSVQRGLLSTDTQYF. The DNA of the CDR3 is TGCAGCGTTCAGAGGGGGCTGCTAAGCACAGATACGCAGTATTTT.

The chain recombines TRBV20-1 with TRBJ2-3, with 7 positions matching TRBD2. Germline-derived CDR1 and CDR2 are DFQATT and SNEGSKA (reference sequence). J was trimmed by 4 bases and V by 5 bases; bases with no gene match: 12. The CDR3 contains 15 residues. CDR3 amino acids: CSASPTSPTSDTQYF. The CDR3 DNA follows: TGCAGTGCTTCCCCGACTAGCCCAACCTCAGATACGCAGTATTTT.